These 24 T cell receptor beta chains came from one sample sequenced in a study of control samples from healthy donors and cancer patients. The repertoire was sequenced with immunoSEQ multiplex PCR; TCRdb's copy has only in-frame clones and lacks some. In the table there are 150,000 to 200,000 clones, approximately 90% of which are singletons. Input material: blood. These receptors originate from a man younger than 45 in good health.

In its sample, this clone was seen once. V and J are TRBV12-3 or TRBV12-4 and TRBJ2-2; no definite D call. V was clipped by 3 bases and J by 5 bases, with 7 bases between them. The CDR3 is made up of 13 amino acids. The CDR3 spells CASSLMGTGELFF. CDR3 sequence (DNA): TGTGCCAGCAGTTTGATGGGGACCGGGGAGCTGTTTTTT.

The CDR3: CASSLGAAYEQYF. CDR3 DNA: TGTGCCAGCAGTTTAGGCGCAGCCTACGAGCAGTACTTC. The chain combines TRBV12-3 or TRBV12-4 with TRBJ2-7; D remains unclear. Between the trimmed V and J ends, which lost 1 base and 2 bases, there was a span of 6 bases. CDR3 length equals 13 residues.

The gene calls are TRBV6-5 and TRBJ1-1; 7 nucleotides line up with TRBD1. In germline, CDR1 is MNHEY, CDR2 SVGAGI. The V and J ends lost 6 bases and 0 bases, in that order; junction bases with no gene match: 1. CDR3 size: 13 residues. The CDR3 DNA reads TGTGCCAGCAGGGGGACAGTGAACACTGAAGCTTTCTTT. It codes for CASRGTVNTEAFF.

The V call is TRBV6-6, the J call TRBJ1-6, with a possible D match to TRBD1 (6 bases). Between the trimmed V and J ends, which lost 2 bases and 9 bases, there was a span of 14 bases. CDR3 length equals 15 residues. From germline, CDR1 is MNHNY and CDR2 SVGAGI (reference sequence). CDR3 coding DNA: TGTGCCAGCAGTTACATTGGGGGCGCGGGTTCACCCCTCCACTTT. This translates into CASSYIGGAGSPLHF.

The rearrangement uses TRBV25-1 and TRBJ1-4; 7 positions agree with TRBD1. Per germline, CDR1 MGHDK and CDR2 SYGVNS. The trim removed 4 bases at V and 5 bases at J, leaving 13 bases unmatched. The CDR3 totals 17 residues. CDR3 loop: CASSGEATGEGNEKLFF. In DNA form, the CDR3 reads TGTGCCAGCAGTGGAGAGGCTACAGGGGAGGGGAATGAAAAACTGTTTTTT. The full variable domain, rest sourced from reference TRBV25-1 and TRBJ1-4, is EADIYQTPRYLVIGTGKKITLECSQTMGHDKMYWYQQDPGMELHLIHYSYGVNSTEKGDLSSESTVSRIRTEHFPLTLESARPSHTSQYLCASSGEATGEGNEKLFFGSGTQLSVL.

This clone was seen only once. The chain couples TRBV19 to TRBJ2-6; TRBD1 matches at 8 bases. The trim removed 10 bases at V and 4 bases at J, leaving 6 bases unmatched. The germline gives CDR1 LNHDA, CDR2 SQIVND (reference sequence). This CDR3 comprises 14 residues. The CDR3 spells CATGQGPGANVLTF. CDR3 bases: TGTGCCACTGGACAGGGTCCCGGGGCCAACGTCCTGACTTTC.

The CDR3 sequence: CASSPDGAGQPQHF. CDR3 in DNA: TGTGCCAGCAGCCCGGACGGGGCGGGTCAGCCCCAGCATTTT. The chain carries TRBV5-4 and TRBJ1-5; possibly TRBD1 for D (5 bases). Germline loops: CDR1 SGHNT, CDR2 YYREEE (reference sequence). V was trimmed by 4 bases and J by 6 bases, leaving 14 bases between them. The CDR3 has 14 residues.

V gene TRBV23-1 combines with J gene TRBJ1-4; TRBD1 agrees at 7 bases. TRBV23-1 is annotated as an ORF whose role is uncertain. The CDR3 loop spans 15 amino acids. Losses at the gene ends were 0 bases for V and 6 bases for J; bases not matched to a gene: 4. The CDR3 region is CASSQSRGGDEKLFF. The DNA of the CDR3 is TGCGCCAGCAGTCAATCGAGAGGGGGCGATGAAAAACTGTTTTTT.

This clone was seen only a few times. The chain combines TRBV7-9 with TRBJ2-7; D may be TRBD2 (6 bases). Between the trimmed V and J ends, which lost 1 base and 8 bases, there was a span of 12 bases. Germline V gives CDR1 SEHNR, CDR2 FQNEAQ (reference sequence). The CDR3 is 13 residues long. Here the CDR3 DNA reads TGTGCCAGCAGCTTAGTGGTACGGGGGAAGCAGTACTTC. It codes for CASSLVVRGKQYF.

The V gene is TRBV27, the J gene TRBJ1-1; D unresolved. CDR3 length: 15 amino acids. Germline V gene data show CDR1 as MNHEY and CDR2 as SMNVEV (reference sequence). Trimming shortened V by 5 bases and J by 4 bases, and 17 bases separated the two germline ends. The CDR3 loop is CASSPLLGFGTEAFF. CDR3 DNA: TGTGCCAGCAGTCCTCTCCTGGGCTTCGGCACTGAAGCTTTCTTT.

The genes are TRBV7-9 and TRBJ2-1; D is unresolved. This CDR3 contains 14 residues. The germline V gene encodes CDR1 SEHNR and CDR2 FQNEAQ (reference sequence). Trimming left V 2 bases short and J 8 bases short, with 13 bases between. Here the CDR3 reads CASSLNYIADEQFF. CDR3 in DNA: TGTGCCAGCAGCTTAAATTACATAGCTGATGAGCAGTTCTTC.

V is TRBV10-3 and J is TRBJ2-1, with D maybe TRBD2 (5 bases). The V gene lost 6 bases and the J gene lost 8 bases, with 11 bases spanning the gap. Per the germline V gene, CDR1 is ENHRY and CDR2 is SYGVKD. CDR3 length: 12 amino acids. The CDR3 DNA follows: TGTGCCATCAGCGTTAGTAGCGATGAGCAGTTCTTC. Its protein is CAISVSSDEQFF.

The V call is TRBV5-1, the J call TRBJ2-7; 11 nucleotides match TRBD2. The V gene end was trimmed by 4 bases and the J gene end by 2 bases; junction bases not matched to a gene: 14. Germline V gives CDR1 SGHRS, CDR2 YFSETQ. The CDR3 is 18 amino acids. CDR3 amino acids: CASSNSGLAEGRPYEQYF. In nucleotides, the CDR3 is TGCGCCAGCAGCAACTCGGGACTAGCGGAGGGAAGACCCTACGAGCAGTACTTC.

The chain has TRBV6-5 and TRBJ2-7; no reliable D call. The ends were cut back, 6 bases at V and 4 bases at J, with 7 bases in the middle. Germline V gene lookup returns CDR1 MNHEY and CDR2 SVGAGI. This CDR3 has 11 amino acids. CDR3 sequence: CASSYLYEQYF. The CDR3 bases are TGTGCCAGCAGCTATTTATACGAGCAGTACTTC.

This sequence joins TRBV27 and TRBJ2-1; 9 nucleotides match TRBD2. Germline V gene sequence: CDR1 MNHEY, CDR2 SMNVEV (reference sequence). Trimming took 4 bases from V and 7 from J; bases not matched to a gene: 5. The CDR3 is 14 residues long. For the CDR3, the DNA is TGTGCCAGCAGTTCTGCGGGGGGGCGTAATGAGCAGTTCTTC. It is translated as CASSSAGGRNEQFF.

The sample holds a few counts of this clone. The CDR3 region is CSVKLTSRGYNEQFF. CDR3 DNA: TGCAGCGTCAAACTGACTAGCCGAGGATACAATGAGCAGTTCTTC. The chain combines TRBV29-1 with TRBJ2-1; 7 bases align to TRBD2. CDR1 and CDR2 from the germline V gene are SQVTM and ANQGSEA. CDR3 length equals 15 residues. Unmatched junction bases numbered 12, after V lost 6 bases and J lost 4 bases.

The V call is TRBV29-1, the J call TRBJ2-7; 12 nucleotides line up with TRBD1. Germline lookup yields CDR1 SQVTM and CDR2 ANQGSEA. Trimming removed 6 bases from V and 6 bases from J; junction bases left unmatched: 12. This CDR3 is built from 15 residues. The chain's CDR3 is CSVGTTGTGGIEQYF. CDR3 DNA sequence: TGCAGCGTCGGAACCACCGGGACAGGGGGCATCGAGCAGTACTTC.

V and J are TRBV7-6 and TRBJ2-3, with 9 bases aligning to TRBD2. V shed 5 bases and J 3 bases; nucleotides not matched to a gene: 9. Germline V gene data show CDR1 as SGHVS and CDR2 as FNYEAQ. This CDR3 spans 16 amino acids. DNA of the CDR3: TGTGCCAGCAGCCCTAGTTGGCTAGCGGGAACAGATACGCAGTATTTT. It encodes CASSPSWLAGTDTQYF. The complete variable domain, with remaining parts taken from reference TRBV7-6 and TRBJ2-3, reads GAGVSQSPRYKVTKRGQDVALRCDPISGHVSLYWYRQALGQGPEFLTYFNYEAQQDKSGLPNDRFSAERPEGSISTLTIQRTEQRDSAMYRCASSPSWLAGTDTQYFGPGTRLTVL.

This clone was counted a few times. The same CDR3 also results from other DNA sequences found in this sample. The chain links TRBV7-3 to TRBJ2-1; 8 positions agree with TRBD2. The CDR3 contains 14 residues. J lost 4 bases, V lost 3 bases, and 2 bases had no gene match. In germline, CDR1 is SGHTA, CDR2 FQGTGA. The CDR3 nucleotides are TGTGCCAGCAGCTTCGGCGGGGGGTACAATGAGCAGTTCTTC. This translates into CASSFGGGYNEQFF.

The chain links TRBV28 to TRBJ2-5; TRBD2 agrees at 11 bases. The CDR3 sequence is 15 residues long. Unmatched junction bases numbered 8, after V lost 6 bases and J lost 5 bases. Germline V gene sequence: CDR1 MDHEN, CDR2 SYDVKM. CDR3 coding DNA: TGTGCCAGCAGCCGTAGCGGGAGGGCTCGGGAGACCCAGTACTTC. Translated, it gives CASSRSGRARETQYF. Using reference TRBV28 and TRBJ2-5 for the parts outside the CDR3, the full variable domain is DVKVTQSSRYLVKRTGEKVFLECVQDMDHENMFWYRQDPGLGLRLIYFSYDVKMKEKGDIPEGYSVSREKKERFSLILESASTNQTSMYLCASSRSGRARETQYFGPGTRLLVL.

V is TRBV14 and J is TRBJ1-2, with 8 bases that match TRBD1. The CDR3 is 14 residues long. Germline-derived CDR1 and CDR2 are SGHDN and FVKESK. After removal of 3 bases from V and 3 bases from J, the junction contained 3 bases not matched to a gene. The CDR3 loop is CASSHRGLDYGYTF. The CDR3 bases are TGTGCCAGCAGCCACAGGGGGCTGGACTATGGCTACACCTTC.

V and J are TRBV6-5 and TRBJ1-2; D possibly corresponds to TRBD1 (5 bases). Germline CDR1 MNHEY, CDR2 SVGAGI. The V and J ends lost 6 bases and 3 bases respectively, with 11 bases between them. The CDR3 is 13 amino acids. CDR3 in amino acids: CASRSDSYYGYTF. CDR3 sequence (DNA): TGTGCCAGCAGGTCCGACAGCTACTATGGCTACACCTTC.

This clone was recorded only once. This rearrangement joins TRBV4-3 to TRBJ1-2; D not resolved. Germline CDR1 reads LGHNA; CDR2 reads YSLEER. The V and J ends lost 0 bases and 6 bases respectively, with 5 bases between them. CDR3 length: 12 residues. The DNA of the CDR3 is TGCGCCAGCAGCCAAGATCTGGATGGCTACACCTTC. Translating it yields CASSQDLDGYTF.

The V and J genes are TRBV3-1 (or the pseudogene TRBV3-2) and TRBJ2-3; 9 bases are a match to TRBD2. Germline values: CDR1 LGHDT, CDR2 YNNKEL (reference sequence). V lost 0 bases to trimming and J lost 0 bases; unmatched junction nucleotides: 7. This CDR3 has 18 amino acids. CDR3 amino acids: CASSQDALLAGSTDTQYF. The CDR3 region has the DNA TGTGCCAGCAGCCAAGACGCCCTTCTAGCGGGAAGCACAGATACGCAGTATTTT.